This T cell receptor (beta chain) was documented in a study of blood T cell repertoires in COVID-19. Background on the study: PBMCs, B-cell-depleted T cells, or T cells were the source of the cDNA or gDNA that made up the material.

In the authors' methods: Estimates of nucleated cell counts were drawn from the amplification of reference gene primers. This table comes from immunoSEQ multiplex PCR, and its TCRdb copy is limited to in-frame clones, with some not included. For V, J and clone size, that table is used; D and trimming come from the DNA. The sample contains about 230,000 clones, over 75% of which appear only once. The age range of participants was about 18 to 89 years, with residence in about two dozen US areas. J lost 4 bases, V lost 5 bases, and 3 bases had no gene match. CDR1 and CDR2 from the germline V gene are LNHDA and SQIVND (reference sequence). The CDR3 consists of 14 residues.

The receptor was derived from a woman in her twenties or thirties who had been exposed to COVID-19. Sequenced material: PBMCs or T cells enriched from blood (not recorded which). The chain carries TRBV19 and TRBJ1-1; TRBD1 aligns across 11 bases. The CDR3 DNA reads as TGTGCCAGTAGTTGGACAGGGGGCATCACTGAAGCTTTCTTT. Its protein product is CASSWTGGITEAFF.